The sequence of this T cell receptor (beta chain) was determined in a study of PD-L1 blockade in urothelial cancer. For the study at large: Patients, treated from about 2014 onward, received atezolizumab 1,200 mg intravenously every 3 weeks.

The CDR3 loop spans 15 amino acids. Germline loops: CDR1 KGHSH, CDR2 LQKENI. The V end lost 3 bases, the J end lost 0 bases, and 9 bases lay between the germline ends. In its sample, this clone was seen a few times. The time point denotes: peripheral blood 6 weeks after treatment start. Profiled with immunoSEQ multiplex PCR; TCRdb holds only in-frame clones, not every one. The data contain roughly 32,000 clones, 80% to 90% of them seen just once; the ten biggest clones take up around 8.5%. The chain has TRBV18 and TRBJ2-1, with D maybe TRBD1 (6 bases). Sequenced here: PBMCs, sampled around atezolizumab (anti-PD-L1) treatment. This clonotype originated in an elderly man with urothelial cancer. CDR3 region: CASSPRGSSYNEQFF. The CDR3 coding sequence is TGTGCCAGCTCACCTAGGGGGAGCTCCTACAATGAGCAGTTCTTC.